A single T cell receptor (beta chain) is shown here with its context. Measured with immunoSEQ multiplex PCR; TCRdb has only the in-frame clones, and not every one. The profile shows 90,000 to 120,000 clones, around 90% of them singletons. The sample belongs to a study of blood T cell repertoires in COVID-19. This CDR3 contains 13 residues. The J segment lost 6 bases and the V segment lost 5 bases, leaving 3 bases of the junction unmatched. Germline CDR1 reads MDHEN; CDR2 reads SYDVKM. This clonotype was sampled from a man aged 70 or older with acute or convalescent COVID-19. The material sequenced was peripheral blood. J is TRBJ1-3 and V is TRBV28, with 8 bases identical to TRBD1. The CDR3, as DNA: TGTGCCAGCAGTGCAGGGGGCTTAAACACCATATATTTT. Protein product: CASSAGGLNTIYF.